This T cell receptor beta chain comes out of a study of shared clonotypes between healthy human individuals. Study-wide findings and caveats: Across a handful of donors, naive CD4 shared around 5%, naive CD8 under 4%, memory CD4 2% to 2.5%, memory CD8 under 0.5%.

A remark on this clone: Its antigen is not known.

Some clones are missing from TCRdb's copy, which holds only in-frame ones; the method was immunoSEQ multiplex PCR. Among roughly 770,000 clones listed, about 96% were seen once. Selected positively for CCR7 and CD45RO-negative, naive CD8 cells excluded terminally differentiated effector memory CD45RA+ cells. All donors qualified as healthy HIV-negative adults and had experienced no recent acute infections or vaccinations. The receptor was derived from a man aged 30-40 years in good health. The sample was naive CD8+ T cells sorted from blood.

The CDR3 sequence is CASSPGTGDSTDTQYF. The DNA for the CDR3 is TGCGCCAGCAGCCCGGGGACAGGGGATAGCACAGATACGCAGTATTTT. The rearrangement uses TRBV5-1 and TRBJ2-3; 10 bases are shared with TRBD1. In germline, CDR1 is SGHRS, CDR2 YFSETQ. V trimming: 4 bases; J trimming: 0 bases; junction bases outside the gene matches: 5. This CDR3 spans 16 amino acids.